A selection of T cell receptor beta chains follows, all from one sample in a study of spatial heterogeneity in lung cancer. MiXCR, applied by TCRdb to the 5' RACE reads, yields one record per CDR3 protein. The sample comprises tens of thousands of distinct CDR3 sequences, 7% to 7.5% of which are singletons, and approximately 29% rests with the top ten. Here the sequenced sample was PBMCs, taken at surgery. These receptors were taken from a female donor with early-stage non-small cell lung cancer. The CDR3 runs from the conserved cysteine through the conserved F or W. D genes are given only for firm matches.

TRBJ2-5 | TRBD1 | TRBV2 | 14 | CASTKGQPQETQYF
TRBJ2-3 | TRBD2 | TRBV5-1 | 17 | CASSFSGVTRHTDTQYF
TRBJ2-7 | - | TRBV6-5 | 11 | CASTSGYEQYF
TRBJ1-5 | - | TRBV12-3/TRBV12-4 | 13 | CASSWTASGPQHF
TRBJ2-2 | - | TRBV13 | 14 | CASSIPYETGELFF
TRBJ1-4 | TRBD1 | TRBV18 | 14 | CASSPLSGGEKLFF
TRBJ2-7 | - | TRBV5-1 | 15 | CASSLAGRYSYEQYF
TRBJ2-3 | - | TRBV5-1 | 16 | CASSLAWGPLTDTQYF
TRBJ1-6 | - | TRBV14 | 15 | CASSQERGLGSPLHF
TRBJ2-5 | - | TRBV6-1 | 14 | CASSEMWGQETQYF
TRBJ2-1 | TRBD1 | TRBV24-1 | 16 | CATSDSGTGSGNEQFF
TRBJ2-6 | - | TRBV29-1 | 15 | CSVGGPTGRANVLTF
TRBJ2-1 | - | TRBV29-1 | 14 | CSVENPLYSDEQFF
TRBJ2-2 | - | TRBV5-1 | 16 | CASSAGLRDTPGELFF
TRBJ2-2 | - | TRBV23-1 | 14 | CASSGGGNTGELFF
TRBJ2-7 | - | TRBV14 | 15 | CASSQVPEWGREQYF
TRBJ2-1 | - | TRBV3-1 | 13 | CASSQASDSEQFF